The 19 T cell receptor beta chains listed next were all sequenced from one sample in a study of blood T cell repertoires in COVID-19. TCRdb keeps only in-frame clones here, not all; method: immunoSEQ multiplex PCR. The sample yields 350,000 to 400,000 clones, 85% to 90% seen once. Specimen: PBMCs or T cells enriched from blood (not recorded which). These TCRs come from a woman aged 25 to 39 who had recovered from COVID-19.

The chain combines TRBV5-6 with TRBJ1-3; weak D call: TRBD1 (6 bases). The CDR3 runs 16 residues. Between the trimmed V and J ends, which lost 1 base and 10 bases, there was a span of 21 bases. Per the germline V gene, CDR1 is SGHDT and CDR2 is YYEEEE. The CDR3 region has the DNA TGTGCCAGCAGCTTGCTGACAGGTGGTTGGAAACAGACCATATATTTT. This codes for CASSLLTGGWKQTIYF.

The gene calls are TRBV6-5 and TRBJ1-4; 8 nucleotides align to TRBD1. After removal of 4 bases from V and 4 bases from J, the junction contained 5 bases not matched to a gene. The CDR3 loop spans 15 amino acids. Germline lookup yields CDR1 MNHEY and CDR2 SVGAGI. This chain's CDR3 is CASSSGGAGNEKLFF. The CDR3 DNA is TGTGCCAGCAGTTCAGGGGGCGCGGGTAATGAAAAACTGTTTTTT.

V gene TRBV3-1 (or the pseudogene TRBV3-2) combines with J gene TRBJ1-1; 11 nucleotides line up with TRBD1. The germline V gene encodes CDR1 LGHDT and CDR2 YNNKEL (reference sequence). The CDR3 loop spans 16 amino acids. J was trimmed by 4 bases and V by 2 bases; bases with no gene match: 6. The CDR3 DNA sequence: TGTGCCAGCAGCCAATGGACAGGGGGCGGGGGCACTGAAGCTTTCTTT. Protein product: CASSQWTGGGGTEAFF.

V is TRBV2 and J is TRBJ1-4; TRBD1 matches at 9 bases. Per germline, CDR1 SNHLY and CDR2 FYNNEI. The CDR3 contains 14 residues. After removal of 4 bases from V and 6 bases from J, the junction contained 3 bases not matched to a gene. In DNA form, the CDR3 reads TGTGCCAGCAGTGGCCGGGACAGGGATGAAAAACTGTTTTTT. Translation: CASSGRDRDEKLFF.

This chain joins TRBV15 and TRBJ2-7; D possibly corresponds to TRBD1 (5 bases). V was shortened by 0 bases and J by 4 bases, with 10 bases between the two germline ends. CDR3 length equals 14 residues. Germline loops: CDR1 LNHNV, CDR2 YYDKDF (reference sequence). CDR3 sequence (DNA): TGTGCCACCAGCAGAGAGGGGCCGAATTACGAGCAGTACTTC. This codes for CATSREGPNYEQYF.

The chain links TRBV9 to TRBJ1-6; maybe TRBD1 (6 bases). There are 14 residues in the CDR3. The germline gives CDR1 SGDLS, CDR2 YYNGEE. V was shortened by 0 bases and J by 10 bases, with 11 bases between the two germline ends. Here the CDR3 DNA reads TGTGCCAGCAGCGTAGGGGGGCTCTACTCACCCCTCCACTTT. As protein: CASSVGGLYSPLHF.

This chain joins TRBV27 and TRBJ2-3; TRBD2 agrees at 8 bases. CDR1 is MNHEY and CDR2 is SMNVEV in the germline V gene (reference sequence). CDR3 size: 18 residues. The trim removed 8 bases at V and 0 bases at J, leaving 16 bases unmatched. CDR3 residues: CASSSGRAGVTSTDTQYF. Written as DNA, the CDR3 is TGTGCCAGCTCATCCGGGAGGGCCGGGGTTACTAGCACAGATACGCAGTATTTT.

The chain employs TRBV24-1 and TRBJ2-2; a possible D gene is TRBD1 (6 bases). This CDR3 has 15 amino acids. Germline V gene lookup returns CDR1 KGHDR and CDR2 SFDVKD. With 7 bases removed from V and 2 bases from J, the gap between germline ends came to 13 bases. CDR3 residues: CATSRTDPNTGELFF. CDR3 nucleotide sequence: TGTGCCACCAGCCGGACAGACCCAAACACCGGGGAGCTGTTTTTT.

The V and J genes are TRBV14 and TRBJ2-1; 8 bases map to TRBD1. Germline CDR1 is SGHDN and CDR2 is FVKESK. This CDR3 has 15 amino acids. V dropped 5 bases and J dropped 9; count of bases not matched to a gene: 12. The CDR3 loop is CASSFDRGAFGEQFF. The DNA for the CDR3 is TGTGCCAGCAGCTTCGACAGGGGCGCTTTTGGTGAGCAGTTCTTC. Variable domain in full (rest from reference TRBV14 and TRBJ2-1): EAGVTQFPSHSVIEKGQTVTLRCDPISGHDNLYWYRRVMGKEIKFLLHFVKESKQDESGMPNNRFLAERTGGTYSTLKVQPAELEDSGVYFCASSFDRGAFGEQFFGPGTRLTVL.

The J gene is TRBJ2-1, the V gene TRBV19; TRBD1 agrees at 7 bases. This CDR3 has 16 residues. The germline gives CDR1 LNHDA, CDR2 SQIVND (reference sequence). V shed 5 bases and J 4 bases; nucleotides not matched to a gene: 11. CDR3 in DNA: TGTGCCAGTAGTTTGAGGACAGGTCTGGGGTACAATGAGCAGTTCTTC. It translates to CASSLRTGLGYNEQFF.

The rearrangement uses TRBV7-9 and TRBJ2-3, with a tentative D call TRBD2 (5 bases). Germline CDR1 SEHNR, CDR2 FQNEAQ (reference sequence). This CDR3 is 13 amino acids long. V was pared by 4 bases and J by 6 bases, with 11 bases between. As DNA, the CDR3 is TGTGCCAGCAGCTCACTAGGTGGGGATACGCAGTATTTT. Encoded protein: CASSSLGGDTQYF. The full variable domain, completed using reference TRBV7-9 and TRBJ2-3, is DTGVSQNPRHKITKRGQNVTFRCDPISEHNRLYWYRQTLGQGPEFLTYFQNEAQLEKSRLLSDRFSAERPKGSFSTLEIQRTEQGDSAMYLCASSSLGGDTQYFGPGTRLTVL.

This chain joins TRBV10-3 and TRBJ1-1; 7 positions agree with TRBD1. J gave up 5 bases and V 5 bases, and 14 bases lay outside the gene matches. There are 16 residues in the CDR3. The germline CDR1 and CDR2 sequences are ENHRY and SYGVKD. The CDR3 DNA reads TGTGCCATCAGTTGGCGGGACAGTCTTAGGGAGACTGAAGCTTTCTTT. Translated, it gives CAISWRDSLRETEAFF.

V usage is TRBV30 and J usage is TRBJ1-3; D is unresolved. Germline lookup yields CDR1 GTSNPN and CDR2 SVGIG (reference sequence). The ends were cut back, 0 bases at V and 2 bases at J, with 11 bases in the middle. This CDR3 spans 15 amino acids. CDR3 sequence (DNA): TGTGCCTGGAGTGTACGGGGTTTTCCTGGAAACACCATATATTTT. This sequence encodes CAWSVRGFPGNTIYF. Combining the CDR3 with reference TRBV30 and TRBJ1-3 gives the whole variable domain SQTIHQWPATLVQPVGSPLSLECTVEGTSNPNLYWYRQAAGRGLQLLFYSVGIGQISSEVPQNLSASRPQDRQFILSSKKLLLSDSGFYLCAWSVRGFPGNTIYFGEGSWLTVV.

The DNA for the CDR3 is TGCAGTGCTAGTTCGCCCAGTTATGGGAGGGACAACAATCAGCCCCAGCATTTT. It yields the protein CSASSPSYGRDNNQPQHF. The chain joins TRBV20-1 to TRBJ1-5, with D maybe TRBD1 (6 bases). The CDR3 sequence is 18 residues long. V dropped 3 bases and J dropped 3 bases, with 24 bases sitting between them. Germline V gene sequence: CDR1 DFQATT, CDR2 SNEGSKA (reference sequence).

A remark on this clone: The sample has other DNA sequences that encode this CDR3 too. The gene calls are TRBV9 and TRBJ2-7; 7 nucleotides match TRBD1. V shed 0 bases, J shed 2 bases, and the junction held 2 bases outside the gene matches. Germline CDR1 and CDR2: SGDLS and YYNGEE. The CDR3 is made up of 14 amino acids. Written as DNA, the CDR3 is TGTGCCAGCAGCGTAGGAGGGGGCACCTACGAGCAGTACTTC. The encoded protein is CASSVGGGTYEQYF. The full variable domain, completed using reference TRBV9 and TRBJ2-7, is DSGVTQTPKHLITATGQRVTLRCSPRSGDLSVYWYQQSLDQGLQFLIQYYNGEERAKGNILERFSAQQFPDLHSELNLSSLELGDSALYFCASSVGGGTYEQYFGPGTRLTVT.

This clone was observed once. The chain carries TRBV27 and TRBJ2-1; perhaps TRBD1 as D (7 bases). CDR1 and CDR2 (germline): MNHEY, SMNVEV (reference sequence). Deletions cut 4 bases from V and 8 bases from J, with 21 bases between. This CDR3 has 16 amino acids. In DNA, the CDR3 is TGTGCCAGCAGTTCACCGACGACTAGGGGGCCCCATGAGCAGTTCTTC. Its translation: CASSSPTTRGPHEQFF.

This sequence joins TRBV6-5 and TRBJ1-1; D ambiguous. The CDR3 contains 12 residues. The germline gives CDR1 MNHEY, CDR2 SVGAGI. Trimming cost V 8 bases and J 1 base, with 8 bases left between them. The CDR3 loop is CASFRGNTEAFF. CDR3 nucleotides: TGTGCCAGCTTCCGGGGGAACACTGAAGCTTTCTTT.

The rearrangement joins TRBV24-1 to TRBJ2-1; possible D gene TRBD2, 5 bases. CDR3 length: 14 amino acids. V gave up 5 bases and J gave up 2 bases, with 9 bases separating them. Germline CDR1 and CDR2: KGHDR and SFDVKD. CDR3 protein: CATSGRATYNEQFF. DNA for the CDR3: TGTGCCACCAGTGGGCGGGCGACCTACAATGAGCAGTTCTTC.

J is TRBJ1-4 and V is TRBV5-1; 9 nucleotides match TRBD1. Trimming at V came to 3 bases and at J to 7 bases, leaving 4 bases not matched to a gene. The germline gives CDR1 SGHRS, CDR2 YFSETQ. The CDR3 runs 14 residues. This CDR3 reads CASSSGTGTEKLFF. For the CDR3, the DNA is TGCGCCAGCAGCTCAGGGACAGGGACTGAAAAACTGTTTTTT.